This T cell receptor beta chain originates from a study of blood T cell repertoires in COVID-19. Study details: From T cells, B-cell-depleted T cells, or PBMCs came the material, which was cDNA or gDNA.

Seattle's enrolled individuals joined amid active infection and were then monitored longitudinally. In the authors' methods: Quantification of nucleated cells was approximated via reference gene primer amplification. Only in-frame clones appear in the TCRdb table, and some are missing; sequencing was by immunoSEQ multiplex PCR. The V and J calls and clone size come from that table; D and trimming were worked out from the DNA. Seen here are roughly 50,000 clones, approximately 90% observed once, and the top ten hold roughly 2.5%. Germline assignment: CDR1 SGHTA and CDR2 FQGTGA. The V and J ends lost 5 bases and 4 bases, in that order; junction bases with no gene match: 5. The CDR3 is made up of 14 amino acids.

The chain is built from TRBV7-3 and TRBJ2-3; TRBD2 agrees at 8 bases. This receptor was obtained from a woman of 80 years or more with COVID-19, enrolled during active disease. Sequencing was done on a sample of peripheral blood. CDR3 DNA sequence: TGTGCCAGCAGCCGAACTAGCGGAGCAGATACGCAGTATTTT. Translating gives CASSRTSGADTQYF.